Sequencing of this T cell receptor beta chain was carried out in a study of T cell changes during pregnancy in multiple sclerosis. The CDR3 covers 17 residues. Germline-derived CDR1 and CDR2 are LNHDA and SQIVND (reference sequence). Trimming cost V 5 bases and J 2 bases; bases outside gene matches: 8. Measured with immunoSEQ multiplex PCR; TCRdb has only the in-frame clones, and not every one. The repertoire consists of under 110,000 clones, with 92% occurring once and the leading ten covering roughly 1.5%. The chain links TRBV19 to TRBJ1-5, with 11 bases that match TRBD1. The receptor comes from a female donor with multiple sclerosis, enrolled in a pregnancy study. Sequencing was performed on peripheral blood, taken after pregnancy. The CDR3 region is CASSARTGGAGNQPQHF. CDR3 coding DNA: TGTGCCAGTAGTGCTCGGACAGGGGGCGCGGGCAATCAGCCCCAGCATTTT.